A selection of T cell receptor beta chains follows, all from one sample in a study of blood T cell repertoires in COVID-19. Sequenced by immunoSEQ multiplex PCR; TCRdb stores in-frame clones only, minus some. The sample lists under 200,000 clones, about nine tenths seen once, with around 0.77% in the top ten. Sequenced sample: PBMCs or T cells enriched from blood (not recorded which). These receptors were collected from a woman between 18 and 29 years old who had recovered from COVID-19. Both conserved end residues are trimmed from each CDR3. Each record gives: V gene, CDR3 protein.

v_call: TRBV5-4; cdr3_aa: ASRKQGWETQY
v_call: TRBV7-2; cdr3_aa: ASSLQTSGGTGELF
v_call: TRBV5-1; cdr3_aa: ASSSAGTGFVGGEKLF
v_call: TRBV27; cdr3_aa: ASSPKDRGANSGTDTQY
v_call: TRBV6-1; cdr3_aa: ASSDTEYTEAF
v_call: TRBV25-1; cdr3_aa: ASTHGQGSYEQY
v_call: TRBV14; cdr3_aa: ASTLGQGGGEQY
v_call: TRBV19; cdr3_aa: ASSASSYYEQY
v_call: TRBV19; cdr3_aa: ASRNYANTGELF
v_call: TRBV27; cdr3_aa: ASSSYTLRTGSTNEKLF